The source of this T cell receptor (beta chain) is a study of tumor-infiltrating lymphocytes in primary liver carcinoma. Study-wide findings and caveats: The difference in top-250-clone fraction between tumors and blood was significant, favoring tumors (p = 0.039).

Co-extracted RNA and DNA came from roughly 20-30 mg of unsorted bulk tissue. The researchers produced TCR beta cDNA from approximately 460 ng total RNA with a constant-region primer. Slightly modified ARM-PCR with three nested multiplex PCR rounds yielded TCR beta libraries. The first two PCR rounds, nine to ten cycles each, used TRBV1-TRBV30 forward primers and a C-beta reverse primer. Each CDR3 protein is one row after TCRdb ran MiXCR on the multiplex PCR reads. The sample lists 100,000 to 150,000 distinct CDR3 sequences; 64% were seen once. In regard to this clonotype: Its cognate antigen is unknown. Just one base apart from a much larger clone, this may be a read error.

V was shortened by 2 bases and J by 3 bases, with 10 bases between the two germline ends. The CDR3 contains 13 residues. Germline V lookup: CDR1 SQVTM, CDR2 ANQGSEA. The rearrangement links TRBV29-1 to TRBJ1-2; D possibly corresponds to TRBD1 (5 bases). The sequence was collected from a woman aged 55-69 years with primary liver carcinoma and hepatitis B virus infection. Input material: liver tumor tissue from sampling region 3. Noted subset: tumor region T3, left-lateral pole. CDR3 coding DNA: TGCAGCGTTGAATGTGGGGCCCACTATGGCTACACCTTC. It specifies CSVECGAHYGYTF.